This T cell receptor (beta chain) derives from a study of blood T cell repertoires in COVID-19. The wider study: The origin of the acute and convalescent COVID-19 samples was the United States, Italy and Spain.

In the authors' methods: Scientists estimated how many nucleated cells there were by amplifying reference gene primers. Measured with immunoSEQ multiplex PCR; TCRdb has only the in-frame clones, and not every one. From that table come the V and J calls and clone size; the DNA was used to work out D and trimming. The sample contains 150,000 to 250,000 clones, about nine tenths of which appear only once. The length of the CDR3 is 13 residues. CDR1 is SNHLY and CDR2 is FYNNEI in the germline V gene. V lost 8 bases and J lost 0, with 10 bases in between. The receptor comes from a woman under 40 who had recovered from COVID-19. This chain links TRBV2 with TRBJ1-2; perhaps TRBD1 as D (5 bases). The sequenced sample consisted of PBMCs or T cells enriched from blood (not recorded which). The CDR3: CASQGFPNYGYTF. In DNA, the CDR3 is TGTGCCAGCCAGGGTTTTCCTAACTATGGCTACACCTTC.